One sample yielded the 32 T cell receptor beta chains listed below, sequenced in a study of cytomegalovirus exposure and HLA in healthy donors (dated by TCRdb to 2015 to 2018). Library creation used the immunoSEQ multiplex PCR assay. The clones in this table, taken by TCRdb from immuneACCESS, are in-frame only. Not every clone is retained; where verified, under half of the shortfall comes from an unresolved V gene, and the cause of the rest is unknown. The sample table contains approximately 120,000 clones; only one count was recorded for almost 90% of them. Roughly 2.2% of the sample lies in the top ten. The sequenced sample was PBMCs. All receptors come from a young woman in good health and CMV-seronegative.

This rearrangement joins TRBV9 to TRBJ1-5; tentatively, D is TRBD1 (6 bases). V was pared by 6 bases and J by 4 bases, with 17 bases between. Germline CDR1 reads SGDLS; CDR2 reads YYNGEE. The CDR3 runs 15 residues. CDR3 protein: CASTPSGTINQPQHF. The CDR3 DNA reads TGTGCCAGCACTCCCTCAGGGACAATTAATCAGCCCCAGCATTTT.

There are a few counts of this clone. The rearrangement links TRBV6-1 to TRBJ1-1, with 10 positions matching TRBD1. J lost 3 bases, V lost 3 bases, and 4 bases had no gene match. The germline V gene encodes CDR1 MNHNS and CDR2 SASEGT. This CDR3 region has 15 residues. The CDR3 loop is CASSDQTGGYTEAFF. DNA for the CDR3: TGTGCCAGCAGTGATCAGACAGGGGGCTACACTGAAGCTTTCTTT.

This rearrangement joins TRBV29-1 to TRBJ2-3, with 8 positions matching TRBD2. Germline CDR1 and CDR2: SQVTM and ANQGSEA. The CDR3 extends over 17 amino acids. The trim removed 7 bases at V and 0 bases at J, leaving 15 bases unmatched. The CDR3 here is CSAGGGREALSTDTQYF. The DNA of the CDR3 is TGCAGCGCTGGAGGTGGGCGGGAGGCCCTTAGCACAGATACGCAGTATTTT.

The chain uses TRBV7-6 and TRBJ1-4; D unresolved. The CDR3 length is 16 residues. CDR1 SGHVS and CDR2 FNYEAQ come from the germline V gene. V lost 1 base, J lost 0 bases, and 9 bases lay in between. CDR3 loop: CASSLGGGSTNEKLFF. CDR3 nucleotide sequence: TGTGCCAGCAGCTTAGGAGGAGGATCAACTAATGAAAAACTGTTTTTT.

The chain joins TRBV30 to TRBJ1-5, with 8 bases that match TRBD1. CDR3 length: 14 amino acids. Germline V CDR1 and CDR2: GTSNPN, SVGIG (reference sequence). Trimming at V came to 6 bases and at J to 4 bases, leaving 8 bases not matched to a gene. The CDR3 is CACSGTGFNQPQHF. The CDR3 nucleotides read TGTGCCTGTTCCGGGACAGGTTTTAATCAGCCCCAGCATTTT. Full variable domain (rest looked up from reference TRBV30 and TRBJ1-5): SQTIHQWPATLVQPVGSPLSLECTVEGTSNPNLYWYRQAAGRGLQLLFYSVGIGQISSEVPQNLSASRPQDRQFILSSKKLLLSDSGFYLCACSGTGFNQPQHFGDGTRLSIL.

This rearrangement joins TRBV19 to TRBJ2-7, with 9 bases aligning to TRBD1. The germline V gene encodes CDR1 LNHDA and CDR2 SQIVND (reference sequence). V gave up 3 bases and J gave up 1 base; unmatched junction bases: 4. CDR3 length equals 15 residues. Here the CDR3 DNA reads TGTGCCAGTAGTATGGAGACAGGGGGTTCCTACGAGCAGTACTTC. It specifies CASSMETGGSYEQYF.

This chain joins TRBV2 and TRBJ2-7, with a weak D call TRBD1 (6 bases). There are 13 residues in the CDR3. Trimming pared 7 bases from V and 2 bases from J, leaving 12 bases between. Germline V gene lookup returns CDR1 SNHLY and CDR2 FYNNEI. The CDR3 DNA reads as TGTGCCAGCAATCGGGACACTACCTACGAGCAGTACTTC. This gives the protein CASNRDTTYEQYF.

The chain couples TRBV6-5 to TRBJ2-1; 8 nucleotides line up with TRBD1. The CDR3 is 15 amino acids. Germline V lookup: CDR1 MNHEY, CDR2 SVGAGI. Unmatched junction bases numbered 5, after V lost 5 bases and J lost 2 bases. Here the CDR3 reads CASSPGTGTYNEQFF. CDR3 nucleotide sequence: TGTGCCAGCAGTCCCGGGACAGGCACCTACAATGAGCAGTTCTTC.

The J gene is TRBJ1-2, the V gene TRBV4-1, with 8 positions matching TRBD1. The V gene end was trimmed by 4 bases and the J gene end by 3 bases; junction bases not matched to a gene: 7. The CDR3 is 15 amino acids. Germline CDR1 MGHRA, CDR2 YSYEKL. The CDR3, as DNA: TGCGCCAGCAGCCTTCAACGACAGGGGTACTATGGCTACACCTTC. This sequence encodes CASSLQRQGYYGYTF.

The chain carries TRBV6-6 and TRBJ2-1; perhaps TRBD1 as D (5 bases). Germline assignment: CDR1 MNHNY and CDR2 SVGAGI (reference sequence). Trimming cost V 6 bases and J 4 bases, with 10 bases left between them. The CDR3 contains 13 residues. The CDR3 loop is CASSTDSYNEQFF. The CDR3 nucleotides are TGTGCCAGCAGCACCGACAGTTACAATGAGCAGTTCTTC.

The gene calls are TRBV11-2 and TRBJ2-5; D may be TRBD1 (5 bases). With 5 bases removed from V and 1 base from J, the gap between germline ends came to 11 bases. Per the germline V gene, CDR1 is SGHAT and CDR2 is FQNNGV. This CDR3 comprises 14 residues. The CDR3 protein is CASSPRQIQETQYF. CDR3 DNA: TGTGCCAGCAGCCCGCGACAGATCCAAGAGACCCAGTACTTC.

This sequence joins TRBV9 and TRBJ2-1, with 10 bases lining up with TRBD2. The CDR3 runs to 15 residues. CDR1 SGDLS and CDR2 YYNGEE come from the germline V gene. The V segment lost 0 bases and the J segment 6 bases; nucleotides outside the gene matches: 3. CDR3 nucleotide sequence: TGTGCCAGCAGCGTAGGGCTAGCGGGGGCCAATGAGCAGTTCTTC. Its protein product is CASSVGLAGANEQFF. Variable domain in full (rest from reference TRBV9 and TRBJ2-1): DSGVTQTPKHLITATGQRVTLRCSPRSGDLSVYWYQQSLDQGLQFLIQYYNGEERAKGNILERFSAQQFPDLHSELNLSSLELGDSALYFCASSVGLAGANEQFFGPGTRLTVL.

V usage is TRBV7-3 and J usage is TRBJ1-2; a possible D gene is TRBD1 (5 bases). This CDR3 is built from 15 residues. V was pared by 0 bases and J by 7 bases, with 15 bases between. In germline, CDR1 is SGHTA, CDR2 FQGTGA. DNA for the CDR3: TGTGCCAGCAGCTTAACCTCAACAGGTGGCATTGGCTACACCTTC. Translating it yields CASSLTSTGGIGYTF.

CDR3 sequence (DNA): TGTGCCAGCCTGGAGGGGGGGAAACTCGACGAGCAGTACTTC. It translates to CASLEGGKLDEQYF. This sequence joins TRBV5-8 and TRBJ2-7; tentative D call: TRBD2 (7 bases). V gave up 7 bases and J gave up 5 bases, with 19 bases separating them. The CDR3 totals 14 residues. In germline, CDR1 is SGHTS, CDR2 YDEGEE.

The chain links TRBV6-4 to TRBJ2-2, with a tentative D call TRBD1 (5 bases). This CDR3 has 13 residues. V dropped 4 bases and J dropped 5 bases, with 8 bases sitting between them. Germline V gives CDR1 MRHNA, CDR2 SNTAGT. The chain's CDR3 is CASSVQATGELFF. The DNA for the CDR3 is TGTGCCAGCAGTGTACAGGCGACCGGGGAGCTGTTTTTT.

The rearrangement joins TRBV7-9 to TRBJ1-2; D gene uncertain. The length of the CDR3 is 15 residues. From germline, CDR1 is SEHNR and CDR2 FQNEAQ (reference sequence). Deletions cut 1 base from V and 2 bases from J, with 11 bases between. The CDR3 region is CASSLGASENYGYTF. Written as DNA, the CDR3 is TGTGCCAGCAGCTTAGGGGCATCTGAGAACTATGGCTACACCTTC.

The V and J genes are TRBV30 and TRBJ1-4; possible D gene TRBD1, 5 bases. The V and J ends lost 0 bases and 7 bases respectively, with 9 bases between them. CDR1 and CDR2 from the germline V gene are GTSNPN and SVGIG (reference sequence). This CDR3 region has 13 residues. CDR3 sequence reads: CAWSVQAAEKLFF. The CDR3 nucleotides are TGTGCCTGGAGTGTACAGGCAGCTGAAAAACTGTTTTTT.

The chain links TRBV13 to TRBJ2-7; D is unclear. This CDR3 spans 14 amino acids. The germline V gene has CDR1 PRHDT and CDR2 FYEKMQ (reference sequence). Trimming stripped 0 bases from V and 5 bases from J, with 11 bases between. In nucleotides, the CDR3 is TGTGCCAGCAGCTTAGGTACTATTGCCGACGAGCAGTACTTC. This sequence encodes CASSLGTIADEQYF.

Points on this clone: The same CDR3 arises from other DNA sequences in this sample as well. The chain joins TRBV7-9 to TRBJ2-7; 7 positions match TRBD2. The V gene end was trimmed by 4 bases and the J gene end by 3 bases; junction bases not matched to a gene: 6. The CDR3 spans 14 residues. From germline, CDR1 is SEHNR and CDR2 FQNEAQ (reference sequence). CDR3 sequence reads: CASSSSSGSYEQYF. CDR3 sequence (DNA): TGTGCCAGCAGCTCTTCTAGCGGCAGCTACGAGCAGTACTTC. Full variable domain (missing parts from reference TRBV7-9 and TRBJ2-7): DTGVSQNPRHKITKRGQNVTFRCDPISEHNRLYWYRQTLGQGPEFLTYFQNEAQLEKSRLLSDRFSAERPKGSFSTLEIQRTEQGDSAMYLCASSSSSGSYEQYFGPGTRLTVT.

V is TRBV5-6 and J is TRBJ1-2; TRBD1 matches 7 bases. The CDR3 totals 13 residues. With V trimmed by 4 bases and J by 4 bases, 4 bases remained unmatched. Per germline, CDR1 SGHDT and CDR2 YYEEEE. CDR3 sequence reads: CASSGQVGYGYTF. The CDR3 bases are TGTGCCAGCAGCGGACAGGTCGGCTATGGCTACACCTTC.

This chain joins TRBV6-5 and TRBJ2-1; D is unresolved. The CDR3 spans 12 residues. The V end lost 7 bases, the J end lost 1 base, and 5 bases lay between the germline ends. Germline values: CDR1 MNHEY, CDR2 SVGAGI. The CDR3 DNA sequence: TGTGCCAGCACTAATTCCTACAATGAGCAGTTCTTC. It encodes CASTNSYNEQFF.

This chain links TRBV7-9 with TRBJ1-2; perhaps TRBD1 as D (6 bases). Trimming left V 7 bases short and J 5 bases short, with 14 bases between. Per germline, CDR1 SEHNR and CDR2 FQNEAQ (reference sequence). This CDR3 region has 13 residues. Written as DNA, the CDR3 is TGTGCCAGCACCAGGGGCGCGAGATATGGCTACACCTTC. This codes for CASTRGARYGYTF.

This clone was seen just once. The chain joins TRBV5-5 to TRBJ2-1; 9 bases align to TRBD1. Germline lookup yields CDR1 SGHKS and CDR2 YYEKEE (reference sequence). The CDR3 is 15 amino acids. The V and J ends lost 5 bases and 0 bases, in that order; junction bases with no gene match: 3. CDR3 nucleotide sequence: TGTGCCAGCAGGGACAGGGGACCCTCCTACAATGAGCAGTTCTTC. Translated, it gives CASRDRGPSYNEQFF. Drawing the rest from reference TRBV5-5 and TRBJ2-1, the complete variable domain is DAGVTQSPTHLIKTRGQQVTLRCSPISGHKSVSWYQQVLGQGPQFIFQYYEKEERGRGNFPDRFSARQFPNYSSELNVNALLLGDSALYLCASRDRGPSYNEQFFGPGTRLTVL.

The chain joins TRBV5-1 to TRBJ1-4, with D unresolved. V was trimmed by 2 bases and J by 14 bases, leaving 13 bases between them. CDR1 is SGHRS and CDR2 is YFSETQ in the germline V gene. This CDR3 is 12 amino acids long. The CDR3 loop reads CASSFSRRKLFF. CDR3 in DNA: TGCGCCAGCAGCTTCTCTCGGAGAAAGCTGTTTTTT.

The chain employs TRBV29-1 and TRBJ2-7, with D perhaps matching TRBD2 (5 bases). Germline V gene data show CDR1 as SQVTM and CDR2 as ANQGSEA. V was shortened by 1 base and J by 3 bases, with 13 bases between the two germline ends. The CDR3 length is 14 residues. The CDR3 nucleotides are TGCAGCGTTGAAGGCGCGGGTGGGAACTACGAGCAGTACTTC. Its translation is CSVEGAGGNYEQYF.

This clone has a single count. This sequence joins TRBV6-1 and TRBJ2-1; 7 bases agree with TRBD2. Germline CDR1 reads MNHNS; CDR2 reads SASEGT. After removal of 3 bases from V and 2 bases from J, the junction contained 4 bases not matched to a gene. This CDR3 region has 15 residues. The CDR3 spells CASSDWRGTYNEQFF. DNA of the CDR3: TGTGCCAGCAGTGATTGGCGGGGGACCTACAATGAGCAGTTCTTC.

V is TRBV5-4 and J is TRBJ1-1, with no clear D. V was clipped by 0 bases and J by 1 base, with 4 bases between them. Germline V CDR1 and CDR2: SGHNT, YYREEE (reference sequence). The CDR3 runs 13 residues. CDR3 in amino acids: CASSLAGNTEAFF. The CDR3 bases are TGTGCCAGCAGCTTGGCCGGGAACACTGAAGCTTTCTTT.

This clone showed up just a few times. The chain combines TRBV30 with TRBJ2-3, with D maybe TRBD1 (7 bases). There are 15 residues in the CDR3. The germline gives CDR1 GTSNPN, CDR2 SVGIG (reference sequence). V lost 0 bases and J lost 6, with 16 bases in between. CDR3 DNA: TGTGCCTGGAGTGTACGACAGGGTGGGAGGGATACGCAGTATTTT. It yields the protein CAWSVRQGGRDTQYF.

The chain uses TRBV19 and TRBJ2-7, with a possible D match to TRBD2 (6 bases). CDR3 size: 13 residues. Trimming shortened V by 7 bases and J by 3 bases, and 13 bases separated the two germline ends. Germline V gene data show CDR1 as LNHDA and CDR2 as SQIVND (reference sequence). CDR3 sequence reads: CASNAGRGYEQYF. CDR3 in DNA: TGTGCCAGTAACGCGGGACGCGGCTACGAGCAGTACTTC.

The rearrangement uses TRBV11-2 and TRBJ2-5; TRBD1 matches at 8 bases. The CDR3 runs to 14 residues. Germline V CDR1 and CDR2: SGHAT, FQNNGV. The trim removed 5 bases at V and 2 bases at J, leaving 4 bases unmatched. The CDR3 region has the DNA TGTGCCAGCAGCGCTGACAGGGGTCAAGAGACCCAGTACTTC. Translated: CASSADRGQETQYF.

This chain links TRBV21-1 with TRBJ2-2; the D call TRBD2 from the table was never checked on the DNA. TRBV21-1 has pseudogene status. The CDR3 loop spans 14 amino acids. CDR3 protein: CASPGRMVTGELFF. The CDR3 region has the DNA TGTGCCAGCCCGGGGAGAATGGTAACCGGGGAGCTGTTTTTT.

The gene calls are TRBV9 and TRBJ1-1; no firm D call. Trimming removed 0 bases at V and 6 bases at J, with 12 bases between. Germline V gives CDR1 SGDLS, CDR2 YYNGEE. CDR3 length: 14 residues. CDR3 protein: CASSVVAASSEAFF. The CDR3 DNA follows: TGTGCCAGCAGCGTAGTGGCCGCTAGCTCTGAAGCTTTCTTT.